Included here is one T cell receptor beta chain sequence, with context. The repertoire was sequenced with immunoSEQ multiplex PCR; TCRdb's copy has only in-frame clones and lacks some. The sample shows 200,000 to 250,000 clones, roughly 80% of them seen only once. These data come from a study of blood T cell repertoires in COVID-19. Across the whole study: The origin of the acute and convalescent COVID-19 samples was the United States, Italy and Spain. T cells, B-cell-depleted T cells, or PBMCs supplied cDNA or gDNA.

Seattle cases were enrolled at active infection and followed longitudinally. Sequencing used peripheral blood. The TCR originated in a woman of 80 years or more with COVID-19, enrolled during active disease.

The CDR3 loop is CASSYDAGGREQYF. In nucleotides, the CDR3 is TGTGCCAGCAGTTACGACGCCGGGGGGCGGGAGCAGTACTTC. The chain joins TRBV6-6 to TRBJ2-7, with a weak D call TRBD2 (7 bases). The germline CDR1 and CDR2 sequences are MNHNY and SVGAGI (reference sequence). V lost 2 bases to trimming and J lost 7 bases, with 15 bases between them. The CDR3 has 14 amino acids.